The 4 T cell receptor beta chains given below trace back to one sample, sequenced in a study of radiotherapy plus CTLA-4 blockade in lung cancer. TCRdb keeps only in-frame clones here, not all; method: immunoSEQ multiplex PCR. Among some 64,000 clones, more than 70% were seen once, and the ten largest hold roughly 15%. The sequenced sample was peripheral blood, obtained from a patient treated with radiotherapy plus ipilimumab. The receptors derive from a human donor with non-small cell lung cancer whose response to radiotherapy plus ipilimumab could not be evaluated. Some clones in this sample may be carry-over from other donors' samples.

V is TRBV5-6 and J is TRBJ2-5; 8 nucleotides line up with TRBD2. Losses at the gene ends were 1 base for V and 5 bases for J; bases not matched to a gene: 13. Per the germline V gene, CDR1 is SGHDT and CDR2 is YYEEEE. The CDR3 is 17 residues long. The CDR3 protein is CASSLTFYGGARETQYF. The CDR3, as DNA: TGTGCCAGCAGCTTGACCTTTTACGGGGGGGCCAGGGAGACCCAGTACTTC.

The CDR3 loop is CASSLPRRGAAFF. The CDR3 DNA is TGTGCCAGCAGTTTACCTAGGAGGGGAGCAGCTTTCTTT. The chain links TRBV28 to TRBJ1-1; tentatively, D is TRBD1 (5 bases). Trimming left V 2 bases short and J 10 bases short, with 14 bases between. CDR3 length equals 13 residues. The germline V gene has CDR1 MDHEN and CDR2 SYDVKM.

The chain joins TRBV7-2 to TRBJ2-7, with 7 bases matching TRBD1. The V gene's germline CDR1 is SGHTA and CDR2 FQGNSA. The J segment lost 5 bases and the V segment lost 2 bases, leaving 9 bases of the junction unmatched. The CDR3 is 15 amino acids. The CDR3 DNA reads TGTGCCAGCAGCTTAACGCGCGACAGGGTCCACGAGCAGTACTTC. Protein product: CASSLTRDRVHEQYF. Full variable domain (remainder filled in from reference TRBV7-2 and TRBJ2-7): GAGVSQSPSNKVTEKGKDVELRCDPISGHTALYWYRQSLGQGLEFLIYFQGNSAPDKSGLPSDRFSAERTGGSVSTLTIQRTQQEDSAVYLCASSLTRDRVHEQYFGPGTRLTVT.

This clone was counted only a few times. The rearrangement links TRBV28 to TRBJ2-1; TRBD2 agrees at 7 bases. With V trimmed by 7 bases and J by 3 bases, 6 bases remained unmatched. The germline CDR1 and CDR2 sequences are MDHEN and SYDVKM. The CDR3 length is 14 residues. CDR3 amino acids: CASKAGQLYNEQFF. CDR3 sequence (DNA): TGTGCCAGCAAAGCGGGGCAACTCTACAATGAGCAGTTCTTC.